The entry below gives a single T cell receptor beta chain sequence along with its context. Its specificity is unknown. The entry originates in a study of cytomegalovirus exposure and HLA in healthy donors. PCR used 60 Vbeta primers and 13 Jbeta primers. Profiled with immunoSEQ multiplex PCR; TCRdb holds only in-frame clones, not every one. This repertoire includes about 170,000 clones. Study observations and caveats: The study recorded 150 to 200 TCR beta chains that were cytomegalovirus-associated.

What was sequenced was PBMCs. The receptor was derived from a woman between 18 and 29 years old in good health and CMV-seropositive.

The CDR3 protein is CASSYSQGNSSPLHF. CDR3 coding DNA: TGTGCCAGCAGTTATTCTCAGGGAAACTCTTCACCCCTCCACTTT. The chain carries TRBV6-5 and TRBJ1-6, with TRBD1 as a possible D gene (5 bases). Germline CDR1 is MNHEY and CDR2 is SVGAGI. The length of the CDR3 is 15 residues. Trimming pared 3 bases from V and 9 bases from J, leaving 15 bases between.